This T cell receptor beta chain was sequenced during a study of blood T cells in healthy people across ages. Broader study findings: Roughly linear age-related decline in beta diversity appeared, significant by age 40.

It was with a sample-barcoded 5' primer and a J-beta primer mix that a second PCR of roughly 6 to 11 cycles was run. Each cDNA molecule carried a tag from a template-switch adaptor that contained 12 random nucleotides. TCRdb ran MiXCR on the 5' RACE reads and lists one entry per CDR3 protein. The repertoire holds 600,000 to 1,000,000 distinct CDR3 sequences, with roughly 25% as singletons. For this clonotype: Its specificity is unknown.

This CDR3 is 13 amino acids long. V lost 0 bases to trimming and J lost 6 bases, with 9 bases between them. Germline values: CDR1 SGDLS, CDR2 YYNGEE. The sample also formed part of further work on T cells of mothers and their children. Turning to that study: Reads obtained per mother exceeded 9.5 million TCR beta CDR3 reads, with several million obtained per child. Microchimeric T cell clones that persisted were not detected.

The sequence derives from a boy younger than 18 in good health. The chain has TRBV9 and TRBJ1-2; D unclear. Input material: blood. In DNA form, the CDR3 reads TGTGCCAGCAGCGTAGAGGACCGGGATGGCTACACCTTC. Translation gives CASSVEDRDGYTF.